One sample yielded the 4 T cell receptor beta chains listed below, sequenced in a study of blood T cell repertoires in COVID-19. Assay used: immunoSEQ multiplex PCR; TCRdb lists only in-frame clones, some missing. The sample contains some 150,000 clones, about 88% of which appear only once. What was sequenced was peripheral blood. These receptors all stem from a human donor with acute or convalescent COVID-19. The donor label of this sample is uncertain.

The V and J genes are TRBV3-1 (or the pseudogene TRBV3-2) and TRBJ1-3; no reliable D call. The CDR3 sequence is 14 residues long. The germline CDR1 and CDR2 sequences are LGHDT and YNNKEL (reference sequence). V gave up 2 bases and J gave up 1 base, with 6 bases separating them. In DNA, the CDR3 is TGTGCCAGCAGCCAAAGAGTTTCTGGAAACACCATATATTTT. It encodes CASSQRVSGNTIYF.

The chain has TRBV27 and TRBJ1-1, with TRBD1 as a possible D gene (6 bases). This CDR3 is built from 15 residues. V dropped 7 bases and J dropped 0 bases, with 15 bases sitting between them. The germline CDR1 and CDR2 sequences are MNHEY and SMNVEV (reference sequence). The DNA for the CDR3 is TGTGCCAGCATCCCAATAAGGGGGATGAACACTGAAGCTTTCTTT. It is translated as CASIPIRGMNTEAFF.

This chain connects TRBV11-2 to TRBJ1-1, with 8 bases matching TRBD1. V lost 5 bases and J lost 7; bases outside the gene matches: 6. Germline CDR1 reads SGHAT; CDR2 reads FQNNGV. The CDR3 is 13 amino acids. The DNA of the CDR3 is TGTGCCAGCAGCCCGCAGGGGGCAATTGAAGCTTTCTTT. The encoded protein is CASSPQGAIEAFF.

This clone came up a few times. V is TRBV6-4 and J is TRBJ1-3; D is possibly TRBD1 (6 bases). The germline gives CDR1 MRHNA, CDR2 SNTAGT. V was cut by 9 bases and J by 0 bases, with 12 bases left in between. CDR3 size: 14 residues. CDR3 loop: CARCNRDSGNTIYF. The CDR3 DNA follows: TGTGCCAGATGTAACAGGGACTCTGGAAACACCATATATTTT.